Each of the 27 T cell receptor beta chains below was sequenced from the same sample in a study of beta chain features in type 1 diabetes. Reverse transcribing all isolated RNA meant expressed TCRB transcripts were sequenced. Sequencing was performed with immunoSEQ multiplex PCR; in TCRdb, only in-frame clones are kept and a portion is missing. The sample holds about 150,000 clones, approximately 12% seen once. The sample consisted of central memory CD4+ T cells from blood. The receptors derive from a man younger than 35 in good health.

The J gene is TRBJ1-2, the V gene TRBV6-5; the D gene is possibly TRBD1 (5 bases). This CDR3 contains 14 residues. Germline V CDR1 and CDR2: MNHEY, SVGAGI. Deletions cut 3 bases from V and 2 bases from J, with 10 bases between. The CDR3 DNA is TGTGCCAGCAGTTATGCAGGGCGAAACTATGGCTACACCTTC. This translates into CASSYAGRNYGYTF.

The CDR3 region has the DNA TGTGCCACCATAGGACAGAACACCGGGGAGCTGTTTTTT. It yields the protein CATIGQNTGELFF. The rearrangement joins TRBV15 to TRBJ2-2; D is possibly TRBD1 (5 bases). Germline CDR1 reads LNHNV; CDR2 reads YYDKDF (reference sequence). The CDR3 is made up of 13 amino acids. Trimming stripped 7 bases from V and 1 base from J, with 7 bases between.

This clone appeared a few times. The gene calls are TRBV23-1 and TRBJ2-5, with D unresolved. TRBV23-1 counts as an open reading frame of uncertain function. The CDR3 extends over 16 amino acids. Trimming pared 0 bases from V and 1 base from J, leaving 12 bases between. Written as DNA, the CDR3 is TGCGCCAGCAGTCAATCTCAGGCAAACAGCCAAGAGACCCAGTACTTC. Protein: CASSQSQANSQETQYF.

Only a few counts were recorded for this clone. As DNA, the CDR3 is TGTGCCAGCAGCGTGGGCAGCGGAGCCAAAAACATTCAGTACTTC. Translated: CASSVGSGAKNIQYF. The chain recombines TRBV9 with TRBJ2-4; D is possibly TRBD2 (5 bases). V shed 2 bases and J shed 0 bases, with 9 bases lying between them. The CDR3 contains 15 residues. The germline CDR1 and CDR2 sequences are SGDLS and YYNGEE.

This clone was seen a few times. The gene calls are TRBV7-2 and TRBJ2-2, with D hard to call. Trimming left V 0 bases short and J 6 bases short, with 11 bases between. The CDR3 contains 15 residues. Germline CDR1 and CDR2: SGHTA and FQGNSA. The CDR3 nucleotides are TGTGCCAGCAGCTTAGCGGCGCATATGGCCGGGGAGCTGTTTTTT. Its translation: CASSLAAHMAGELFF.

This clone has more than one count but fewer than ten. A much larger clone lies a single base off, so this may be a read error. The same CDR3 arises from other DNA sequences in this sample as well. The J gene is TRBJ1-2, the V gene TRBV7-3; D may be TRBD1 (5 bases). Germline CDR1 reads SGHTA; CDR2 reads FQGTGA. The CDR3 runs to 13 residues. Trimming stripped 5 bases from V and 5 bases from J, with 12 bases between. The CDR3 DNA reads TGTGCCAGCAGCGGAGGTCAGGGTTATGGCTACACCTTC. Protein sequence: CASSGGQGYGYTF.

This clone was counted between two and nine times. DNA of the CDR3: TGTGCCAGCAGCTTCACTCGACTAGGGGCGGGGGAGACCCAGTACTTC. It encodes CASSFTRLGAGETQYF. This chain joins TRBV7-9 and TRBJ2-5; D is possibly TRBD2 (6 bases). The V and J ends lost 3 bases and 5 bases respectively, with 19 bases between them. CDR3 length: 16 residues. Germline CDR1 SEHNR, CDR2 FQNEAQ (reference sequence).

V and J are TRBV30 and TRBJ1-5; D gene uncertain. This CDR3 is 13 amino acids long. Germline V gene sequence: CDR1 GTSNPN, CDR2 SVGIG (reference sequence). V lost 1 base, J lost 4 bases, and 8 bases lay in between. The CDR3 DNA reads as TGTGCCTGGAGTGGGGGTGGGAATCAGCCCCAGCATTTT. It codes for CAWSGGGNQPQHF. The complete variable domain, with remaining parts taken from reference TRBV30 and TRBJ1-5, reads SQTIHQWPATLVQPVGSPLSLECTVEGTSNPNLYWYRQAAGRGLQLLFYSVGIGQISSEVPQNLSASRPQDRQFILSSKKLLLSDSGFYLCAWSGGGNQPQHFGDGTRLSIL.

This clone was found a few times. This sequence joins TRBV4-3 and TRBJ2-1, with TRBD2 matching 7 bases. The CDR3 loop spans 13 amino acids. V dropped 0 bases and J dropped 9; count of bases not matched to a gene: 2. CDR1 is LGHNA, CDR2 YSLEER, per germline. The CDR3 region has the DNA TGCGCCAGCAGCCAAGAACGACTAGCTGAGCAGTTCTTC. Amino acids: CASSQERLAEQFF.

Only a few counts were recorded for this clone. The chain carries TRBV4-2 and TRBJ2-7, with 7 bases matching TRBD1. The germline gives CDR1 LGHNA, CDR2 YNFKEQ. Trimming took 4 bases from V and 3 from J; bases not matched to a gene: 6. CDR3 length: 14 amino acids. CDR3 sequence reads: CASSPTGNNYEQYF. The CDR3 nucleotides are TGTGCCAGCAGCCCGACAGGGAATAACTACGAGCAGTACTTC.

The gene calls are TRBV4-3 and TRBJ1-4, with a tentative D call TRBD1 (6 bases). V lost 0 bases to trimming and J lost 6 bases, with 14 bases between them. Germline lookup yields CDR1 LGHNA and CDR2 YSLEER. CDR3 length equals 16 residues. CDR3 protein: CASSQDKKQGHEKLFF. CDR3 coding DNA: TGCGCCAGCAGCCAAGATAAAAAACAGGGACATGAAAAACTGTTTTTT.

This chain joins TRBV4-2 and TRBJ2-6, with a possible D match to TRBD1 (6 bases). V was cut by 6 bases and J by 2 bases, with 11 bases left in between. CDR3 length: 15 amino acids. Germline V lookup: CDR1 LGHNA, CDR2 YNFKEQ. The CDR3 here is CASSADSTGANVLTF. In DNA form, the CDR3 reads TGTGCCAGCAGTGCGGACAGTACTGGGGCCAACGTCCTGACTTTC.

The chain joins TRBV20-1 to TRBJ2-3, with D perhaps matching TRBD2 (5 bases). CDR3 length: 10 amino acids. Germline V gene lookup returns CDR1 DFQATT and CDR2 SNEGSKA (reference sequence). The V end lost 6 bases, the J end lost 14 bases, and 15 bases lay between the germline ends. The CDR3 sequence is CSASTRAGYF. CDR3 nucleotide sequence: TGCAGTGCCTCTACCCGGGCGGGGTATTTT.

This clone was detected only a few times. Just one base apart from a much larger clone, this may be a read error. The chain is built from TRBV7-2 and TRBJ2-1; 9 bases are shared with TRBD2. This CDR3 contains 16 residues. With V trimmed by 1 base and J by 6 bases, 7 bases remained unmatched. Germline assignment: CDR1 SGHTA and CDR2 FQGNSA. DNA for the CDR3: TGTGCCAGCAGCTTAGGGGTTAGCGGGAGAGGCAATGAGCAGTTCTTC. Protein product: CASSLGVSGRGNEQFF.

This clone was recorded a few times. The rearrangement uses TRBV4-3 and TRBJ1-2; 9 nucleotides align to TRBD1. Germline trimming cut 1 base from V and 10 bases from J; bases unmatched to any gene: 4. This CDR3 has 13 amino acids. Germline V CDR1 and CDR2: LGHNA, YSLEER. This chain's CDR3 is CASSQGTGAAYTF. CDR3 coding DNA: TGCGCCAGCAGCCAAGGGACAGGGGCGGCCTACACCTTC.

This clone was observed at least ten times. The chain recombines TRBV30 with TRBJ1-6; 10 bases are a match to TRBD1. This CDR3 is 13 amino acids long. CDR1 and CDR2 from the germline V gene are GTSNPN and SVGIG (reference sequence). With V trimmed by 8 bases and J by 6 bases, 4 bases remained unmatched. CDR3 sequence (DNA): TGTGCCAGCCGGACAGGGGGTAATTCACCCCTCCACTTT. Translation gives CASRTGGNSPLHF.

The chain links TRBV7-9 to TRBJ1-6; 7 bases are a match to TRBD1. Germline CDR1 SEHNR, CDR2 FQNEAQ (reference sequence). After removal of 4 bases from V and 9 bases from J, the junction contained 3 bases not matched to a gene. The CDR3 length is 13 residues. For the CDR3, the DNA is TGTGCCAGCAGCTCACAGGGGTCTTCACCCCTCCACTTT. The encoded protein is CASSSQGSSPLHF.

This clone has just a few counts. This chain uses TRBV27 with TRBJ2-7; 8 bases line up with TRBD1. Germline CDR1 reads MNHEY; CDR2 reads SMNVEV (reference sequence). Losses at the gene ends were 7 bases for V and 3 bases for J; bases not matched to a gene: 14. The length of the CDR3 is 16 residues. The CDR3 reads CASNVYDYRGFYEQYF. CDR3 bases: TGTGCCAGCAACGTATATGACTACAGGGGGTTCTACGAGCAGTACTTC.

This clone was counted a few times. The rearrangement joins TRBV7-6 to TRBJ2-7, with D unclear. This CDR3 region has 15 residues. The germline gives CDR1 SGHVS, CDR2 FNYEAQ. V was pared by 5 bases and J by 3 bases, with 17 bases between. The CDR3 nucleotides read TGTGCCAGCAGCCCAACAGAGCAACAGTACTACGAGCAGTACTTC. The encoded protein is CASSPTEQQYYEQYF. Variable domain in full (rest from reference TRBV7-6 and TRBJ2-7): GAGVSQSPRYKVTKRGQDVALRCDPISGHVSLYWYRQALGQGPEFLTYFNYEAQQDKSGLPNDRFSAERPEGSISTLTIQRTEQRDSAMYRCASSPTEQQYYEQYFGPGTRLTVT.

This sequence joins TRBV7-9 and TRBJ1-1; D not certain. CDR1 and CDR2 from the germline V gene are SEHNR and FQNEAQ (reference sequence). V shed 2 bases and J shed 4 bases, with 17 bases lying between them. This CDR3 spans 16 amino acids. Here the CDR3 reads CASSLLRQIASTEAFF. CDR3 nucleotides: TGTGCCAGCAGCTTATTAAGGCAGATAGCTAGCACTGAAGCTTTCTTT.

This clone was observed a handful of times. This chain connects TRBV19 to TRBJ1-4; D is unresolved. The CDR3 sequence is 14 residues long. Between the trimmed V and J ends, which lost 1 base and 5 bases, there was a span of 8 bases. In germline, CDR1 is LNHDA, CDR2 SQIVND (reference sequence). This CDR3 is CASSIASGNEKLFF. The CDR3 DNA follows: TGTGCCAGTAGTATAGCATCGGGGAATGAAAAACTGTTTTTT.

The chain carries TRBV30 and TRBJ2-3, with a weak D call TRBD2 (5 bases). Germline values: CDR1 GTSNPN, CDR2 SVGIG (reference sequence). With 0 bases removed from V and 0 bases from J, the gap between germline ends came to 10 bases. The CDR3 covers 15 residues. The CDR3, as DNA: TGTGCCTGGAGTGTCGGAAAGCGGAGCACAGATACGCAGTATTTT. This sequence encodes CAWSVGKRSTDTQYF.

This clone was seen many times. The chain couples TRBV29-1 to TRBJ2-7, with a possible D match to TRBD2 (6 bases). V was cut by 6 bases and J by 2 bases, with 14 bases left in between. The CDR3 spans 13 residues. In germline, CDR1 is SQVTM, CDR2 ANQGSEA. The CDR3 nucleotides read TGCAGCGTGGGAGGCAGTCTAACCTACGAGCAGTACTTC. Translated: CSVGGSLTYEQYF.

This sequence joins TRBV9 and TRBJ2-2, with 9 bases matching TRBD2. This CDR3 contains 16 residues. Per the germline V gene, CDR1 is SGDLS and CDR2 is YYNGEE. Losses at the gene ends were 0 bases for V and 2 bases for J; bases not matched to a gene: 2. The DNA for the CDR3 is TGTGCCAGCAGCGTAGCAGCGGGGGGTAACACCGGGGAGCTGTTTTTT. This gives the protein CASSVAAGGNTGELFF.

The chain recombines TRBV28 with TRBJ1-6; 10 positions match TRBD1. The germline V gene encodes CDR1 MDHEN and CDR2 SYDVKM. The V segment lost 6 bases and the J segment 10 bases; nucleotides outside the gene matches: 6. CDR3 length equals 14 residues. The CDR3 sequence: CASRTGTGESPLHF. In nucleotides, the CDR3 is TGTGCCAGCAGAACCGGGACAGGGGAATCACCCCTCCACTTT.

This clone was detected many times. The V gene is TRBV4-2, the J gene TRBJ2-7; D is ambiguous. The CDR3 spans 14 residues. Per germline, CDR1 LGHNA and CDR2 YNFKEQ. Trimming left V 1 base short and J 3 bases short, with 10 bases between. The CDR3 loop is CASSQADQNYEQYF. CDR3 nucleotide sequence: TGTGCCAGCAGCCAAGCTGACCAAAACTACGAGCAGTACTTC.

This clone was seen a few times. V usage is TRBV29-1 and J usage is TRBJ2-7; no reliable D call. The CDR3 has 12 amino acids. V was pared by 0 bases and J by 4 bases, with 7 bases between. Germline-derived CDR1 and CDR2 are SQVTM and ANQGSEA. The CDR3 DNA follows: TGCAGCGTTGAAGAACAGACTTACGAGCAGTACTTC. Translation: CSVEEQTYEQYF.